This T cell receptor beta chain came from a study of patients and donors after allogeneic stem cell transplantation. TCRdb reprocessed the RT-PCR reads via MiXCR and lists one record per CDR3 protein. Among roughly 880,000 distinct CDR3 sequences listed, 15% to 20% were seen once. The CDR3 is 15 residues long. Losses at the gene ends were 7 bases for V and 6 bases for J; bases not matched to a gene: 7. CDR1 is SGHTA and CDR2 is FQGNSA in the germline V gene. J is TRBJ2-2 and V is TRBV7-2, with TRBD2 matching over 11 bases. The source material was blood, either unsorted or a sorted T cell fraction (not recorded which). This TCR came from a human donor who was either an allogeneic HSCT recipient or a stem cell or donor lymphocyte infusion donor (not recorded which). It is not recorded whose cells these are; they may come from a transplant donor. This CDR3 reads CASTTTSGIPGELFF. Written as DNA, the CDR3 is TGTGCCAGCACCACGACTAGCGGGATCCCCGGGGAGCTGTTTTTT.